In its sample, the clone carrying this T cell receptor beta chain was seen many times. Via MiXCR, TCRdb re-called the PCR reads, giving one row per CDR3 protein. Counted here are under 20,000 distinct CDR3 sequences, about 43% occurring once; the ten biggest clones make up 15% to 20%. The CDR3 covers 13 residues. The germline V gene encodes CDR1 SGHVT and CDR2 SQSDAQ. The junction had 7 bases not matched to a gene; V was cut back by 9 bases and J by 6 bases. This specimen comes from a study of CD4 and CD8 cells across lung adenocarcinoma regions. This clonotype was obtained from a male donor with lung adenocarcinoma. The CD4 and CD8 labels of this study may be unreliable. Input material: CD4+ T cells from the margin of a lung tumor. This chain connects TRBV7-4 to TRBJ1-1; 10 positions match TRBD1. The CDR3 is CASGTGAFPEAFF. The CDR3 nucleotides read TGTGCCAGTGGGACAGGGGCGTTCCCTGAAGCTTTCTTT.